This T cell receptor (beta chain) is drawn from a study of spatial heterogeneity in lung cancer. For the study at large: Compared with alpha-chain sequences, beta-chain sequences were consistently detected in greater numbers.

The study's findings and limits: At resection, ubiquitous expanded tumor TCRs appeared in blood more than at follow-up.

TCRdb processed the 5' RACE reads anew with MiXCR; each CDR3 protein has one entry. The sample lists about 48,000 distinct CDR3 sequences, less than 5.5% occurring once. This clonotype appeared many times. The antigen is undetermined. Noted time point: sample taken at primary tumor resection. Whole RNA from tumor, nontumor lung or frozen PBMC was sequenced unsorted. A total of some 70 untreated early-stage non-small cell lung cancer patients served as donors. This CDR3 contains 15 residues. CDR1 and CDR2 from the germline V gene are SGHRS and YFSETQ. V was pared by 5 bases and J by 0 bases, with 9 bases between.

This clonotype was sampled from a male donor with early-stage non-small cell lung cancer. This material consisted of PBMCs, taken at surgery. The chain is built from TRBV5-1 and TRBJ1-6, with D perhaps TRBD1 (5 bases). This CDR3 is CASRVDSSYNSPLHF. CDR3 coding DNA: TGCGCCAGCAGAGTCGACAGCTCCTATAATTCACCCCTCCACTTT.